Listed here are 16 T cell receptor beta chains from one sample, sequenced in a study of technical replicates of blood from several donors. Method: immunoSEQ multiplex PCR; TCRdb's copy keeps in-frame clones and lacks some. The data show some 71,000 clones, around 97% seen once. The sequenced sample was T cells isolated from PBMCs. The source is a human donor in good health.

The chain couples TRBV6-1 to TRBJ2-7; 9 nucleotides agree with TRBD1. CDR3 length: 15 residues. V shed 3 bases and J 6 bases; nucleotides not matched to a gene: 9. CDR1 is MNHNS and CDR2 is SASEGT in the germline V gene. The CDR3 here is CASSDLLGQGLEQYF. Here the CDR3 DNA reads TGTGCCAGCAGTGATTTATTGGGACAGGGACTCGAGCAGTACTTC.

V is TRBV28 and J is TRBJ2-7; D is unresolved. The V gene's germline CDR1 is MDHEN and CDR2 SYDVKM. Trimming took off 3 bases at V and 0 bases at J, with 9 bases between the two ends. The CDR3 loop spans 14 amino acids. DNA of the CDR3: TGTGCCAGCAGTTTCACCAGGTACTCCTACGAGCAGTACTTC. Encoded protein: CASSFTRYSYEQYF. The full variable domain, completed using reference TRBV28 and TRBJ2-7, is DVKVTQSSRYLVKRTGEKVFLECVQDMDHENMFWYRQDPGLGLRLIYFSYDVKMKEKGDIPEGYSVSREKKERFSLILESASTNQTSMYLCASSFTRYSYEQYFGPGTRLTVT.

Details on this clone: The junction shows a germline mismatch at one end, possibly a read error. J is TRBJ2-1 and V is TRBV7-7; 14 bases map to TRBD2. The CDR3 has 16 amino acids. Per the germline V gene, CDR1 is SSHAT and CDR2 is FNYEAQ (reference sequence). CDR3 bases: TGTGCTAGCAGCTGGGGACTAGCGGGGGACTACAATGAGCAGTTCTTC. Amino acids: CASSWGLAGDYNEQFF.

V usage is TRBV9 and J usage is TRBJ2-1; 9 nucleotides match TRBD1. Germline V gene lookup returns CDR1 SGDLS and CDR2 YYNGEE. Germline trimming cut 0 bases from V and 6 bases from J; bases unmatched to any gene: 4. The length of the CDR3 is 15 residues. CDR3 region: CASSVEGDRANEQFF. Here the CDR3 DNA reads TGTGCCAGCAGCGTAGAGGGGGACAGGGCCAATGAGCAGTTCTTC. Combining the CDR3 with reference TRBV9 and TRBJ2-1 gives the whole variable domain DSGVTQTPKHLITATGQRVTLRCSPRSGDLSVYWYQQSLDQGLQFLIQYYNGEERAKGNILERFSAQQFPDLHSELNLSSLELGDSALYFCASSVEGDRANEQFFGPGTRLTVL.

The chain couples TRBV28 to TRBJ2-3, with 8 bases matching TRBD1. The CDR3 is made up of 16 amino acids. Looked up from germline, CDR1 is MDHEN and CDR2 is SYDVKM. The trim removed 3 bases at V and 4 bases at J, leaving 9 bases unmatched. This CDR3 reads CASSFTGQGASDTQYF. CDR3 bases: TGTGCCAGCAGTTTTACGGGGCAGGGGGCTTCAGATACGCAGTATTTT.

The V call is TRBV30, the J call TRBJ1-4; 9 positions match TRBD1. Germline V lookup: CDR1 GTSNPN, CDR2 SVGIG (reference sequence). V lost 3 bases and J lost 3; bases outside the gene matches: 5. CDR3 length: 15 amino acids. The CDR3 DNA follows: TGTGCCTGGAGAGACAGGGGGTTAGCTAATGAAAAACTGTTTTTT. This translates into CAWRDRGLANEKLFF.

This clone turned up a few times. V usage is TRBV14 and J usage is TRBJ1-2; D is uncertain. The CDR3 has 11 residues. Germline V CDR1 and CDR2: SGHDN, FVKESK. The ends were cut back, 1 base at V and 7 bases at J, with 4 bases in the middle. The chain's CDR3 is CASSQGLGYTF. CDR3 bases: TGTGCCAGCAGCCAAGGTCTTGGCTACACCTTC.

The chain couples TRBV5-6 to TRBJ2-2; weak D call: TRBD2 (6 bases). Trimming shortened V by 2 bases and J by 6 bases, and 17 bases separated the two germline ends. The CDR3 is made up of 16 amino acids. Germline loops: CDR1 SGHDT, CDR2 YYEEEE. This CDR3 is CASSFGLGGHAGELFF. The CDR3 DNA reads TGTGCCAGCAGCTTCGGACTCGGGGGTCACGCCGGGGAGCTGTTTTTT.

The chain uses TRBV5-4 and TRBJ1-4; D unclear. The V and J ends lost 1 base and 7 bases respectively, with 8 bases between them. The CDR3 runs 13 residues. CDR1 is SGHNT and CDR2 is YYREEE in the germline V gene (reference sequence). The CDR3 nucleotides read TGTGCCAGCAGCTTGCCCGAGGGTGAAAAACTGTTTTTT. Its translation is CASSLPEGEKLFF.

The chain links TRBV7-6 to TRBJ2-7, with a possible D match to TRBD1 (5 bases). Trimming removed 5 bases from V and 0 bases from J, with 17 bases in between. This CDR3 comprises 16 residues. The V gene's germline CDR1 is SGHVS and CDR2 FNYEAQ. CDR3 loop: CASSGERGYNSYEQYF. The CDR3 DNA follows: TGTGCCAGCAGCGGAGAAAGGGGCTACAACTCCTACGAGCAGTACTTC.

V is TRBV28 and J is TRBJ1-4; the D is unclear. From germline, CDR1 is MDHEN and CDR2 SYDVKM. V was shortened by 3 bases and J by 6 bases, with 14 bases between the two germline ends. This CDR3 is built from 15 residues. The CDR3 coding sequence is TGTGCCAGCAGTTTTGTCGTTTCGTTCGATGAAAAACTGTTTTTT. Translation: CASSFVVSFDEKLFF.

The J gene is TRBJ2-7, the V gene TRBV9, with TRBD1 identical over 8 bases. The J segment lost 3 bases and the V segment lost 3 bases, leaving 8 bases of the junction unmatched. This CDR3 comprises 15 residues. The germline gives CDR1 SGDLS, CDR2 YYNGEE. The CDR3 spells CASSASTGANYEQYF. The DNA for the CDR3 is TGTGCCAGCAGCGCATCGACAGGGGCAAACTACGAGCAGTACTTC. Full variable domain (missing parts from reference TRBV9 and TRBJ2-7): DSGVTQTPKHLITATGQRVTLRCSPRSGDLSVYWYQQSLDQGLQFLIQYYNGEERAKGNILERFSAQQFPDLHSELNLSSLELGDSALYFCASSASTGANYEQYFGPGTRLTVT.

This rearrangement joins TRBV19 to TRBJ1-2; D unclear. V lost 1 base and J 2 bases, leaving 8 bases between the germline ends. The germline gives CDR1 LNHDA, CDR2 SQIVND (reference sequence). The CDR3 extends over 14 amino acids. CDR3 bases: TGTGCCAGTAGTATAGGCCAGAACAACTATGGCTACACCTTC. This translates into CASSIGQNNYGYTF.

The V call is TRBV5-1, the J call TRBJ1-1; the match to TRBD1 covers 9 bases. V shed 5 bases, J shed 5 bases, and the junction held 10 bases outside the gene matches. This CDR3 is 15 amino acids long. Per the germline V gene, CDR1 is SGHRS and CDR2 is YFSETQ. The CDR3 nucleotides read TGCGCCAGCAGATTGACAGGGGGGAAAGATACTGAAGCTTTCTTT. Translated: CASRLTGGKDTEAFF.

V and J are TRBV13 and TRBJ2-1; 9 nucleotides align to TRBD2. V shed 4 bases, J shed 8 bases, and the junction held 9 bases outside the gene matches. CDR3 length equals 15 residues. The germline gives CDR1 PRHDT, CDR2 FYEKMQ (reference sequence). This CDR3 reads CASSWGGRGVYEQFF. The CDR3 coding sequence is TGTGCCAGCAGCTGGGGCGGGAGGGGAGTATATGAGCAGTTCTTC.

The count of this clone is one. This chain joins TRBV18 and TRBJ1-5; 7 nucleotides agree with TRBD1. Germline trimming cut 5 bases from V and 4 bases from J; bases unmatched to any gene: 8. Per germline, CDR1 KGHSH and CDR2 LQKENI. CDR3 length: 15 residues. The DNA of the CDR3 is TGTGCCAGCTCATCTTTCTTGACAGGGAATCAGCCCCAGCATTTT. This sequence encodes CASSSFLTGNQPQHF. Drawing the rest from reference TRBV18 and TRBJ1-5, the complete variable domain is NAGVMQNPRHLVRRRGQEARLRCSPMKGHSHVYWYRQLPEEGLKFMVYLQKENIIDESGMPKERFSAEFPKEGPSILRIQQVVRGDSAAYFCASSSFLTGNQPQHFGDGTRLSIL.